The 30 T cell receptor beta chains below all came from one sample that was sequenced in a study of blood T cell repertoires in COVID-19 (TCRdb year 2020). The method behind the library was the immunoSEQ multiplex PCR assay. The source is immuneACCESS, and TCRdb retained only in-frame sequences with V and J called. Part of the clones is not carried over; for the studies checked, unresolved V genes explain less than half of this, and the remainder is unexplained. In this sample the table shows some 200,000 clones, roughly 76% of which occur a single time. The top ten clones comprise roughly 8.7% of the sample. The sample taken for sequencing was peripheral blood. The source is a woman in her forties or fifties with active or convalescent COVID-19.

The rearrangement links TRBV7-9 to TRBJ2-2, with 11 bases matching TRBD1. In germline, CDR1 is SEHNR, CDR2 FQNEAQ (reference sequence). V dropped 4 bases and J dropped 0; count of bases not matched to a gene: 4. This CDR3 has 17 residues. The CDR3 DNA reads as TGTGCCAGCAGCTACGGACAGGGGGCTACGAACACCGGGGAGCTGTTTTTT. Protein sequence: CASSYGQGATNTGELFF.

The gene calls are TRBV5-4 and TRBJ1-1; 7 bases fit TRBD1. CDR1 is SGHNT and CDR2 is YYREEE in the germline V gene (reference sequence). CDR3 length: 15 amino acids. Trimming took 4 bases from V and 0 from J; bases not matched to a gene: 6. The CDR3 nucleotides read TGTGCCAGCAGCCCTCTGACAGGGATGAACACTGAAGCTTTCTTT. Its translation: CASSPLTGMNTEAFF.

In nucleotides, the CDR3 is TGTGCCAGCAGTGAAGCGCTGGCGTCGGGCACCGGGGAGCTGTTTTTT. This sequence encodes CASSEALASGTGELFF. The rearrangement uses TRBV6-1 and TRBJ2-2; no clear D gene. Germline assignment: CDR1 MNHNS and CDR2 SASEGT. V lost 0 bases and J lost 4, with 12 bases in between. This CDR3 is built from 16 residues.

This clone was counted a single time. The chain links TRBV19 to TRBJ1-2; TRBD1 matches 8 bases. The germline V gene has CDR1 LNHDA and CDR2 SQIVND (reference sequence). The CDR3 spans 15 residues. V gave up 5 bases and J gave up 4 bases; unmatched junction bases: 9. CDR3 protein: CASSADRGRAYGYTF. The DNA for the CDR3 is TGTGCCAGTAGTGCAGACAGGGGCCGCGCCTATGGCTACACCTTC.

The chain employs TRBV7-2 and TRBJ2-7; 8 bases map to TRBD1. V shed 0 bases, J shed 1 base, and the junction held 5 bases outside the gene matches. Per germline, CDR1 SGHTA and CDR2 FQGNSA. CDR3 length: 16 amino acids. CDR3 nucleotides: TGTGCCAGCAGCTTAGCTTTGGGACAGGAGTCCTACGAGCAGTACTTC. As protein: CASSLALGQESYEQYF.

The CDR3 DNA reads TGTGCCAGCACCAAGCACTTAACCGGGGAGCTGTTTTTT. It codes for CASTKHLTGELFF. The chain carries TRBV12-3 or TRBV12-4 and TRBJ2-2; D is uncertain. The CDR3 has 13 amino acids. V was shortened by 7 bases and J by 5 bases, with 11 bases between the two germline ends.

This clone was detected many times. This sequence joins TRBV11-2 and TRBJ1-2; TRBD1 might be the D (6 bases). Germline CDR1 reads SGHAT; CDR2 reads FQNNGV. The germline V and J ends were trimmed by 5 bases and 3 bases, with 19 bases remaining between them. This CDR3 is 16 amino acids long. Here the CDR3 reads CASSRPGARGYYGYTF. CDR3 coding DNA: TGTGCCAGCAGCCGCCCCGGGGCCAGGGGTTACTATGGCTACACCTTC.

The genes are TRBV6-5 and TRBJ1-5; possibly TRBD1 for D (5 bases). V was trimmed by 5 bases and J by 2 bases, leaving 13 bases between them. The CDR3 is made up of 15 amino acids. The germline gives CDR1 MNHEY, CDR2 SVGAGI. CDR3 sequence reads: CASSTRSGGNQPQHF. The CDR3 DNA sequence: TGTGCCAGCAGTACCCGTTCGGGGGGCAATCAGCCCCAGCATTTT.

The V gene is TRBV12-3 or TRBV12-4, the J gene TRBJ2-7; no clear D. This CDR3 spans 12 amino acids. V lost 3 bases and J lost 4, with 7 bases in between. DNA of the CDR3: TGTGCCAGCAGTTTGCAGATTTACGAGCAGTACTTC. It codes for CASSLQIYEQYF.

This chain links TRBV7-9 with TRBJ1-4, with TRBD1 matching over 9 bases. The length of the CDR3 is 16 residues. V dropped 5 bases and J dropped 2; count of bases not matched to a gene: 6. CDR1 is SEHNR, CDR2 FQNEAQ, per germline (reference sequence). CDR3 protein: CASSPRGTGTNEKLFF. The DNA for the CDR3 is TGTGCCAGCAGCCCCAGGGGGACAGGGACTAATGAAAAACTGTTTTTT.

The CDR3 DNA reads as TGTGCCAGCAGTTTACAGGCTCTAAATTCACCCCTCCACTTT. Its protein product is CASSLQALNSPLHF. The chain combines TRBV27 with TRBJ1-6; D is unclear. The CDR3 extends over 14 amino acids. Germline CDR1 MNHEY, CDR2 SMNVEV (reference sequence). The V gene lost 2 bases and the J gene lost 7 bases, with 9 bases spanning the gap.

This clone was picked up one time. V usage is TRBV7-8 and J usage is TRBJ2-5, with 8 bases fitting TRBD2. From germline, CDR1 is SGHVS and CDR2 FQNEAQ. This CDR3 is 14 amino acids long. J gave up 4 bases and V 7 bases, and 8 bases lay outside the gene matches. The CDR3 region has the DNA TGTGCCAGCACCCTGAGGAGCGGGAGAGAGACCCAGTACTTC. Protein product: CASTLRSGRETQYF. Supplemented by reference TRBV7-8 and TRBJ2-5, the full variable domain reads GAGVSQSPRYKVAKRGQDVALRCDPISGHVSLFWYQQALGQGPEFLTYFQNEAQLDKSGLPSDRFFAERPEGSVSTLKIQRTQQEDSAVYLCASTLRSGRETQYFGPGTRLLVL.

This clone was detected a few times. This chain links TRBV6-4 with TRBJ2-3; D might be TRBD2 (6 bases). The CDR3 has 13 amino acids. Germline V gene sequence: CDR1 MRHNA, CDR2 SNTAGT. V lost 3 bases to trimming and J lost 5 bases, with 9 bases between them. CDR3 sequence reads: CASSEGGEDTQYF. The CDR3 nucleotides are TGTGCCAGCAGTGAGGGGGGAGAAGATACGCAGTATTTT.

The V gene is TRBV7-2, the J gene TRBJ1-2, with D possibly TRBD1 on 6 matching bases. This CDR3 comprises 16 residues. V was pared by 3 bases and J by 8 bases, with 22 bases between. Germline V gene data show CDR1 as SGHTA and CDR2 as FQGNSA. DNA for the CDR3: TGTGCCAGCAGCTTTAGCCGGGGTCGGACAGTCGAAGGCTACACCTTC. Protein product: CASSFSRGRTVEGYTF.

The chain is built from TRBV5-1 and TRBJ1-1; D may be TRBD1 (6 bases). The V end was cut by 2 bases, the J end by 2 bases, with 13 bases between. The CDR3 consists of 15 residues. The germline V gene encodes CDR1 SGHRS and CDR2 YFSETQ. The CDR3 DNA sequence: TGCGCCAGCAGCTTCGATAAACAGGGAAACACTGAAGCTTTCTTT. Amino acids: CASSFDKQGNTEAFF.

The chain carries TRBV2 and TRBJ2-5, with TRBD2 identical over 11 bases. CDR1 is SNHLY and CDR2 is FYNNEI in the germline V gene. J gave up 5 bases and V 7 bases, and 6 bases lay outside the gene matches. The CDR3 totals 14 residues. In DNA, the CDR3 is TGTGCCAGCAACCTAGCGGGGGGTTGGGAGACCCAGTACTTC. The encoded protein is CASNLAGGWETQYF.

This chain links TRBV6-5 with TRBJ2-3; 8 bases agree with TRBD1. V was clipped by 4 bases and J by 4 bases; unmatched bases: 7. CDR3 length: 15 residues. Germline CDR1 and CDR2: MNHEY and SVGAGI. CDR3 amino acids: CASSLQGGPADTQYF. CDR3 nucleotide sequence: TGTGCCAGCAGTTTACAGGGGGGCCCGGCAGATACGCAGTATTTT.

This chain connects TRBV28 to TRBJ2-7; possibly TRBD2 for D (6 bases). Trimming cost V 5 bases and J 5 bases, with 10 bases left between them. The length of the CDR3 is 12 residues. Germline assignment: CDR1 MDHEN and CDR2 SYDVKM. For the CDR3, the DNA is TGTGCCAGCAGTCCCCCGGGGGACGAGCAGTACTTC. It codes for CASSPPGDEQYF.

With respect to this clone: Within the sample, other DNA sequences also encode this same CDR3. This chain connects TRBV2 to TRBJ2-5, with TRBD2 identical over 8 bases. With 4 bases clipped from V and 2 bases from J, the junction kept 3 bases outside the gene matches. The CDR3 contains 14 residues. Germline V lookup: CDR1 SNHLY, CDR2 FYNNEI. CDR3 in amino acids: CASSVGGGQETQYF. The DNA of the CDR3 is TGTGCCAGCAGTGTCGGCGGGGGGCAAGAGACCCAGTACTTC.

The count of this clone is one. This chain joins TRBV5-1 and TRBJ1-3; D ambiguous. This CDR3 contains 15 residues. The V and J ends lost 0 bases and 0 bases respectively, with 7 bases between them. The germline CDR1 and CDR2 sequences are SGHRS and YFSETQ. DNA for the CDR3: TGCGCCAGCAGCTTGGATGCGGGCTCTGGAAACACCATATATTTT. Protein: CASSLDAGSGNTIYF.

This CDR3 is CASSDEGRGTDTQYF. The CDR3, as DNA: TGTGCCAGCAGTGACGAGGGTCGGGGCACAGATACGCAGTATTTT. V and J are TRBV6-4 and TRBJ2-3, with a weak D call TRBD2 (5 bases). V lost 2 bases to trimming and J lost 1 base, with 10 bases between them. This CDR3 has 15 amino acids. Germline CDR1 is MRHNA and CDR2 is SNTAGT.

This clone has only one observation. The chain links TRBV7-2 to TRBJ1-4, with TRBD1 as a possible D gene (5 bases). Germline V gene sequence: CDR1 SGHTA, CDR2 FQGNSA. With 4 bases removed from V and 0 bases from J, the gap between germline ends came to 9 bases. This CDR3 has 15 residues. This chain's CDR3 is CASSSDRATNEKLFF. The DNA for the CDR3 is TGTGCCAGCAGCTCCGACAGAGCAACTAATGAAAAACTGTTTTTT.

This chain joins TRBV7-2 and TRBJ1-2; TRBD1 might be the D (5 bases). Trimming took 3 bases from V and 4 from J, leaving 12 bases between them. CDR1 is SGHTA and CDR2 is FQGNSA in the germline V gene. The length of the CDR3 is 14 residues. Here the CDR3 reads CASSLEGWAYGYTF. CDR3 nucleotides: TGTGCCAGCAGCTTGGAGGGGTGGGCCTATGGCTACACCTTC.

The rearrangement joins TRBV7-8 to TRBJ1-1, with D tentatively TRBD1 (6 bases). V was trimmed by 6 bases and J by 0 bases, leaving 14 bases between them. CDR1 is SGHVS, CDR2 FQNEAQ, per germline. The CDR3 is 15 residues long. The CDR3 region has the DNA TGTGCCAGCAGGAGGACAGAGCTCATGAACACTGAAGCTTTCTTT. Its protein is CASRRTELMNTEAFF.

The CDR3 nucleotides are TGTGCCAGCAGCTACTTCAGGGGGGAAATAACTGAAGCTTTCTTT. It codes for CASSYFRGEITEAFF. The rearrangement uses TRBV5-6 and TRBJ1-1; the match to TRBD1 covers 7 bases. Losses at the gene ends were 3 bases for V and 5 bases for J; bases not matched to a gene: 10. The CDR3 spans 15 residues. CDR1 and CDR2 from the germline V gene are SGHDT and YYEEEE. The complete variable domain, with remaining parts taken from reference TRBV5-6 and TRBJ1-1, reads DAGVTQSPTHLIKTRGQQVTLRCSPKSGHDTVSWYQQALGQGPQFIFQYYEEEERQRGNFPDRFSGHQFPNYSSELNVNALLLGDSALYLCASSYFRGEITEAFFGQGTRLTVV.

In its sample, this clone was seen once. V is TRBV29-1 and J is TRBJ2-3, with D maybe TRBD2 (6 bases). The CDR3 runs 14 residues. The V and J ends lost 5 bases and 2 bases respectively, with 14 bases between them. Germline-derived CDR1 and CDR2 are SQVTM and ANQGSEA. The CDR3 DNA sequence: TGCAGCGTTAGTCTCCGCGGGGTCACAGATACGCAGTATTTT. Translated, it gives CSVSLRGVTDTQYF.

V gene TRBV5-1 combines with J gene TRBJ2-4; weak D call: TRBD2 (6 bases). V was pared by 0 bases and J by 5 bases, with 15 bases between. CDR1 SGHRS and CDR2 YFSETQ come from the germline V gene. There are 16 residues in the CDR3. The CDR3 sequence is CASSLAGGAVENIQYF. CDR3 DNA sequence: TGCGCCAGCAGCTTGGCCGGAGGGGCGGTTGAAAACATTCAGTACTTC. Filled out from reference TRBV5-1 and TRBJ2-4, the complete variable domain reads KAGVTQTPRYLIKTRGQQVTLSCSPISGHRSVSWYQQTPGQGLQFLFEYFSETQRNKGNFPGRFSGRQFSNSRSEMNVSTLELGDSALYLCASSLAGGAVENIQYFGAGTRLSVL.

This chain uses TRBV6-2 or TRBV6-3 with TRBJ1-1, with a tentative D call TRBD1 (6 bases). The germline V gene encodes CDR1 MNHEY and CDR2 SVGEGT. The CDR3 consists of 15 residues. V lost 5 bases and J lost 4, with 17 bases in between. CDR3 nucleotides: TGTGCCAGCAGTGACCACAGGGAGGGGAGCACTGAAGCTTTCTTT. Its protein is CASSDHREGSTEAFF.

In its sample, this clone was seen once. The chain links TRBV25-1 to TRBJ1-4, with D possibly TRBD1 on 5 matching bases. The CDR3 is made up of 17 amino acids. Trimming stripped 2 bases from V and 8 bases from J, with 21 bases between. Germline CDR1 reads MGHDK; CDR2 reads SYGVNS. In DNA, the CDR3 is TGTGCCAGCAGTGAAACTCGGTTGGGCGCGGGGGAGGAAAAACTGTTTTTT. It is translated as CASSETRLGAGEEKLFF.

The J gene is TRBJ2-3, the V gene TRBV2; TRBD1 aligns across 9 bases. Trimming removed 6 bases from V and 3 bases from J; junction bases left unmatched: 7. There are 15 residues in the CDR3. Per germline, CDR1 SNHLY and CDR2 FYNNEI. The CDR3 protein is CASRADRGMTDTQYF. The CDR3 bases are TGTGCCAGCAGAGCGGACAGGGGTATGACAGATACGCAGTATTTT.